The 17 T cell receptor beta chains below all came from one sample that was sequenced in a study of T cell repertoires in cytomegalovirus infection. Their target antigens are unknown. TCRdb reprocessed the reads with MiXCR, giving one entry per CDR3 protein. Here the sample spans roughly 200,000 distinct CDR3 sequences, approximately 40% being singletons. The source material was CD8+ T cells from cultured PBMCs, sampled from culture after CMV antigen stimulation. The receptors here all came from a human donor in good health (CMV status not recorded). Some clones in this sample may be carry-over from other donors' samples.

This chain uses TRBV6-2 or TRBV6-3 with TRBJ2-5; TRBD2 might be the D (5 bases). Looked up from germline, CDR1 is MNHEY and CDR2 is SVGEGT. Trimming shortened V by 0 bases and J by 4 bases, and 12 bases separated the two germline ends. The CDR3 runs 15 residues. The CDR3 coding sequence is TGTGCCAGCAGTTACTCGAGGGCCCTAGGAGAGACCCAGTACTTC. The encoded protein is CASSYSRALGETQYF.

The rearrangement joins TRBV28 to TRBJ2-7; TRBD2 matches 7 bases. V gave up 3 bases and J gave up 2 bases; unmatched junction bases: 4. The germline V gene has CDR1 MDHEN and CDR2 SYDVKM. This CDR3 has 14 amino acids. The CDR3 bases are TGTGCCAGCAGTTTTGAGCGGGGACCCTACGAGCAGTACTTC. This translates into CASSFERGPYEQYF.

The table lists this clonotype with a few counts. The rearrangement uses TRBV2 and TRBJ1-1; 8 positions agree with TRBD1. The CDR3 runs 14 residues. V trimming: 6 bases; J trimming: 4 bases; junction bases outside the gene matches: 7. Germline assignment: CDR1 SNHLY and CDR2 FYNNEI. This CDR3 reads CASRDRGVSTEAFF. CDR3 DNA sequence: TGTGCCAGCAGAGACAGGGGAGTGAGCACTGAAGCTTTCTTT.

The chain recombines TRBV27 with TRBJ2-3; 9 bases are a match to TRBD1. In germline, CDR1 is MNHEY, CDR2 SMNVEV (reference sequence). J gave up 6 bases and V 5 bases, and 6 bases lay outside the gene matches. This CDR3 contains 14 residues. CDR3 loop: CASSPGTGLDTQYF. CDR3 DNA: TGTGCCAGCAGTCCCGGGACAGGGTTGGATACGCAGTATTTT.

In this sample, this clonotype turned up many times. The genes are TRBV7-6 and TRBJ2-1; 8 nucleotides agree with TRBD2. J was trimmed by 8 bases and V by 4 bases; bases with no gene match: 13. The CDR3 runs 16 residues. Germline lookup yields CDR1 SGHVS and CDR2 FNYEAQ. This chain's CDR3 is CASSSLFAGGQYEQFF. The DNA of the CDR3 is TGTGCCAGCAGCTCCCTGTTTGCGGGGGGCCAGTATGAGCAGTTCTTC. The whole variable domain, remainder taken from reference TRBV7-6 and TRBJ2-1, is GAGVSQSPRYKVTKRGQDVALRCDPISGHVSLYWYRQALGQGPEFLTYFNYEAQQDKSGLPNDRFSAERPEGSISTLTIQRTEQRDSAMYRCASSSLFAGGQYEQFFGPGTRLTVL.

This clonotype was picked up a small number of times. The CDR3 sequence: CASSPPGLSSYNSPLHF. CDR3 coding DNA: TGTGCCAGCAGCCCACCCGGACTAAGCTCCTATAATTCACCCCTCCACTTT. The rearrangement joins TRBV7-9 to TRBJ1-6; D not resolved. The CDR3 loop spans 17 amino acids. V was pared by 5 bases and J by 0 bases, with 14 bases between. Germline V lookup: CDR1 SEHNR, CDR2 FQNEAQ (reference sequence).

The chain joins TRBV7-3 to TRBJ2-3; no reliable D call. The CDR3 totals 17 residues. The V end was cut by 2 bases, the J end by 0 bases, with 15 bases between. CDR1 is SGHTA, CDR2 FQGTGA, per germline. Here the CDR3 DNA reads TGTGCCAGCAGCTTACTAGGTACCCAAACTAGCACAGATACGCAGTATTTT. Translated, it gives CASSLLGTQTSTDTQYF.

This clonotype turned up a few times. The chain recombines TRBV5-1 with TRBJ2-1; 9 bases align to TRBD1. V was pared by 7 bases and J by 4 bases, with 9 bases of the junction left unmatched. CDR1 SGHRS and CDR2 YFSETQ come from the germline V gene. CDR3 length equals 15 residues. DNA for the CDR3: TGCGCCAGCGGGAGAGGGACAGGGCATTACAATGAGCAGTTCTTC. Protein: CASGRGTGHYNEQFF.

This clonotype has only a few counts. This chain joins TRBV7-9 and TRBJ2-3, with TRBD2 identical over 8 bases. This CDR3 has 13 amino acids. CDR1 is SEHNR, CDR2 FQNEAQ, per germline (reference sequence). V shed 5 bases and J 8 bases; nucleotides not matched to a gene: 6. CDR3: CASSPTGGGTQYF. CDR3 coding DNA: TGTGCCAGCAGCCCCACGGGGGGGGGTACGCAGTATTTT.

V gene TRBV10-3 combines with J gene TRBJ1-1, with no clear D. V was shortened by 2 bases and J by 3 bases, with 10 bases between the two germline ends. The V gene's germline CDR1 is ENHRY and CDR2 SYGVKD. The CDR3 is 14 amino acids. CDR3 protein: CAISEPRRDTEAFF. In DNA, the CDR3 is TGTGCCATCAGTGAGCCCCGGCGGGACACTGAAGCTTTCTTT.

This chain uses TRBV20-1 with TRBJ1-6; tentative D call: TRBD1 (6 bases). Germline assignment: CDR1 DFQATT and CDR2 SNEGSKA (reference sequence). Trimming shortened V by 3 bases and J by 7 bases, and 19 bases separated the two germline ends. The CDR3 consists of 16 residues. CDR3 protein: CSARVTGLGVNSPLHF. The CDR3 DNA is TGCAGTGCTAGGGTGACAGGCTTGGGGGTGAATTCACCCCTCCACTTT.

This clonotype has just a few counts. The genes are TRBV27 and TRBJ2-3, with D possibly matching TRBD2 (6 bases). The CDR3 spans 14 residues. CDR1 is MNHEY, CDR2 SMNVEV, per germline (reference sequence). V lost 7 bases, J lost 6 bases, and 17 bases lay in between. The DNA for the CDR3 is TGTGCCAGCATGGGAGGACTCAGGTTGGATACGCAGTATTTT. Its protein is CASMGGLRLDTQYF.

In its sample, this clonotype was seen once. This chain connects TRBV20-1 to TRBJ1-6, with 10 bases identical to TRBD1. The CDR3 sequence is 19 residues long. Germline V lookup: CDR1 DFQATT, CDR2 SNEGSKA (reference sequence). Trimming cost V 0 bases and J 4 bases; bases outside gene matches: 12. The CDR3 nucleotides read TGCAGTGCTAGAGATAAGACAGGGGGCCTTTTCCTTTATAATTCACCCCTCCACTTT. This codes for CSARDKTGGLFLYNSPLHF.

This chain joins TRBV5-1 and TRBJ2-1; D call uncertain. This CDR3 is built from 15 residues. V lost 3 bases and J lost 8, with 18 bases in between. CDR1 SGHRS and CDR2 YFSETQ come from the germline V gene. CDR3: CASSWGSRLRDEQFF. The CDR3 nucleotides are TGCGCCAGCAGCTGGGGTTCCAGACTCCGGGATGAGCAGTTCTTC.

The CDR3 nucleotides read TGTGCCAGCAGCTCGGGAGCAGGGCCCGATGAGCAGTTCTTC. Amino acid sequence: CASSSGAGPDEQFF. The chain couples TRBV7-6 to TRBJ2-1; D possibly corresponds to TRBD2 (6 bases). V gave up 4 bases and J gave up 8 bases, with 15 bases separating them. This CDR3 comprises 14 residues. CDR1 and CDR2 (germline): SGHVS, FNYEAQ.

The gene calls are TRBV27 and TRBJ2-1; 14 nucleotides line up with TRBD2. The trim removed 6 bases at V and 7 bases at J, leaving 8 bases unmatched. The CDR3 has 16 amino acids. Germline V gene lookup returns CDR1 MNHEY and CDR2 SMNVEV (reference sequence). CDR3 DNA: TGTGCCAGCAGAACGACTAGCGGGGGGGTTCGGAATGAGCAGTTCTTC. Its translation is CASRTTSGGVRNEQFF.

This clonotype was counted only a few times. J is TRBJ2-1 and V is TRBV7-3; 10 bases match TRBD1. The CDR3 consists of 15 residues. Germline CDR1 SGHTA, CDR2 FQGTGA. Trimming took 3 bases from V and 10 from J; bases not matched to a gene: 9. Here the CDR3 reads CASSLRDRGWHEQFF. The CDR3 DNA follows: TGTGCCAGCAGCTTGCGGGACAGGGGTTGGCACGAGCAGTTCTTC.